Listed below are T cell receptor beta chains from one sample, sequenced in a study of cytomegalovirus exposure and HLA in healthy donors. Profiled with immunoSEQ multiplex PCR; TCRdb holds only in-frame clones, not every one. The sample holds more than 110,000 clones; 79% are singletons and the top ten take approximately 1%. Sequencing was done on a sample of PBMCs. These receptor sequences come from a young man in good health and CMV-seronegative. Both conserved end residues are part of each CDR3. D genes are given only for firm matches. Size tells how often a clone was seen (once, few, many) or the class of an expanded clone, and some rows leave it out.

NA TRBJ1-5 TRBV7-9 TRBD1 CASSLGDRGGNQPQHF TGTGCCAGCAGCTTAGGCGACAGGGGAGGCAATCAGCCCCAGCATTTT
few TRBJ1-1 TRBV2 NA CARQGQANTEAFF TGTGCCAGGCAGGGGCAGGCGAACACTGAAGCTTTCTTT
NA TRBJ1-1 TRBV7-9 TRBD1 CASSLAGQGTEAFF TGTGCCAGCAGCTTAGCAGGACAGGGCACTGAAGCTTTCTTT
NA TRBJ1-1 TRBV15 NA CATSRDPTTNTEAFF TGTGCCACCAGCAGAGATCCAACAACCAACACTGAAGCTTTCTTT
NA TRBJ2-1 TRBV5-1 TRBD2 CASSPTSGGYNEQFF TGCGCCAGCAGCCCGACTAGCGGGGGGTACAATGAGCAGTTCTTC
once TRBJ2-2 TRBV6-5 TRBD2 CASSGTSGLPGELFF TGTGCCAGCTCCGGGACTAGCGGCCTCCCCGGGGAGCTGTTTTTT
NA TRBJ2-3 TRBV18 NA CASSPQRDTQYF TGTGCCAGCTCACCCCAGAGGGATACGCAGTATTTT
NA TRBJ2-5 TRBV12-5 NA CASSGSQETQYF TGTGCTAGTAGCGGGTCCCAAGAGACCCAGTACTTC
once TRBJ2-5 TRBV6-5 NA CASWQGPPETQYF TGTGCCAGCTGGCAGGGCCCCCCAGAGACCCAGTACTTC
NA TRBJ2-7 TRBV19 NA CASSRGPLVYEQYF TGTGCCAGTAGCAGGGGACCGCTTGTCTACGAGCAGTACTTC
NA TRBJ1-3 TRBV6-1 NA CASIRYLSGDTIYF TGTGCCAGCATACGTTATCTCTCTGGAGACACCATATATTTT
once TRBJ1-4 TRBV9 NA CASSVGRQGGSEKLFF TGTGCCAGCAGCGTAGGGAGGCAGGGAGGGAGTGAAAAACTGTTTTTT
NA TRBJ1-5 TRBV4-1 TRBD1 CASSTGGDQPQHF TGCGCCAGCAGCACAGGGGGGGATCAGCCCCAGCATTTT
NA TRBJ1-1 TRBV30 NA CGWARGGVPTEAFF TGTGGGTGGGCAAGGGGGGGGGTACCCACTGAAGCTTTCTTT
NA TRBJ2-1 TRBV19 TRBD1 CASSRQGRSYNEQFF TGTGCCAGTAGTAGACAGGGCCGCTCCTACAATGAGCAGTTCTTC
NA TRBJ2-2 TRBV5-1 TRBD1 CASSFGTGVTGELFF TGCGCCAGCAGCTTCGGGACAGGAGTCACCGGGGAGCTGTTTTTT
few TRBJ1-1 TRBV19 NA CASSTQGGTEAFF TGTGCCAGTAGTACCCAGGGTGGCACTGAAGCTTTCTTT
NA TRBJ1-4 TRBV7-2 TRBD1 CASTLVPPGQGADNEKLFF TGTGCCAGCACCCTAGTCCCCCCGGGACAGGGGGCCGATAATGAAAAACTGTTTTTT
NA TRBJ1-5 TRBV10-2 NA CASSEGGISPQHF TGCGCCAGCAGTGAGGGCGGGATCTCGCCCCAGCATTTT
NA TRBJ1-1 TRBV27 TRBD1 CASSLSTGGYTEAFF TGTGCCAGCAGTTTATCGACAGGGGGTTACACTGAAGCTTTCTTT
NA TRBJ2-2 TRBV19 NA CASSPGLAGELFF TGTGCCAGTAGCCCAGGGTTGGCCGGGGAGCTGTTTTTT
NA TRBJ2-4 TRBV29-1 TRBD2 CSVDTGREGIQYF TGCAGCGTTGACACGGGAAGGGAGGGAATTCAGTACTTC
once TRBJ2-3 TRBV7-2 NA CASSLHDRGGDTQYF TGTGCCAGCAGCTTGCACGACAGGGGAGGGGATACGCAGTATTTT
NA TRBJ2-5 TRBV5-8 TRBD1 CASTPGQGIETQYF TGTGCCAGCACCCCCGGACAGGGGATAGAGACCCAGTACTTC
NA TRBJ1-5 TRBV7-8 TRBD1 CASSFRTGFHLGSFSSNQPQHF TGTGCCAGCAGCTTTAGGACAGGGTTTCATTTGGGATCCTTTTCTAGCAATCAGCCCCAGCATTTT
NA TRBJ1-4 TRBV19 TRBD1 CASSQGARDEKLFF TGTGCCAGTTCTCAGGGGGCAAGAGATGAAAAACTGTTTTTT
NA TRBJ2-5 TRBV18 NA CASSEARDEKTQYF TGTGCCAGCTCAGAGGCCAGGGATGAAAAGACCCAGTACTTC
NA TRBJ1-1 TRBV5-1 NA CASSLKQVNTEAFF TGCGCCAGCAGCTTGAAACAGGTGAACACTGAAGCTTTCTTT
NA TRBJ2-4 TRBV5-6 TRBD1 CASSHWTGENKNIQYF TGTGCCAGCAGTCATTGGACAGGGGAGAACAAAAACATTCAGTACTTC
NA TRBJ1-2 TRBV15 NA CATSGGRMKGSGYTF TGTGCCACCAGCGGGGGCAGGATGAAGGGTAGTGGCTACACCTTC
few TRBJ2-5 TRBV7-9 TRBD1 CASSSSGGSETQYF TGTGCCAGCAGCTCCTCAGGGGGCAGCGAGACCCAGTACTTC
NA TRBJ1-3 TRBV7-9 TRBD1 CASTRQGAQGKGGNTIYF TGTGCCAGCACCCGTCAGGGGGCACAGGGAAAGGGGGGAAACACCATATATTTT
few TRBJ1-6 TRBV27 NA CASSLGGADSPLHF TGTGCCAGCAGTTTGGGGGGGGCAGATTCACCCCTCCACTTT
NA TRBJ1-5 TRBV4-3 NA CASSQDRGQPQHF TGCGCCAGCAGCCAAGATAGGGGACAGCCCCAGCATTTT
NA TRBJ1-1 TRBV27 NA CASSLMGGVTEAFF TGTGCCAGCAGTTTAATGGGGGGAGTCACTGAAGCTTTCTTT
NA TRBJ2-3 TRBV6-5 TRBD2 CASGELAGGDTQYF TGTGCCAGCGGGGAGCTAGCGGGGGGAGATACGCAGTATTTT
NA TRBJ1-2 TRBV6-5 TRBD1 CASSPQGADYGYTF TGTGCCAGCAGTCCACAGGGGGCTGACTATGGCTACACCTTC
NA TRBJ2-2 TRBV7-2 NA CASSFESFGYPGELFF TGTGCCAGCAGCTTCGAGTCGTTCGGGTATCCCGGGGAGCTGTTTTTT
NA TRBJ1-2 TRBV19 NA CASSIRPRGAGGYTF TGTGCCAGTAGTATACGGCCCAGGGGCGCAGGTGGCTACACCTTC
few TRBJ1-4 TRBV2 TRBD1 CASSTGDSGNEKLFF TGTGCCAGCAGCACCGGGGACAGTGGGAATGAAAAACTGTTTTTT
NA TRBJ1-1 TRBV6-5 NA CASSYGPAGRDTEAFF TGTGCCAGCAGTTACGGTCCTGCAGGGCGAGACACTGAAGCTTTCTTT
NA TRBJ2-7 TRBV30 TRBD1 CAWKGASYEQYF TGTGCCTGGAAGGGGGCCTCCTACGAGCAGTACTTC
NA TRBJ1-3 TRBV7-6 TRBD1 CASSPPGTGGNTIYF TGTGCCAGCAGCCCTCCCGGGACAGGAGGAAACACCATATATTTT
once TRBJ2-7 TRBV2 TRBD1 CASKLPGQGFEGEQYF TGTGCCAGCAAGCTCCCCGGACAGGGGTTCGAGGGCGAGCAGTACTTC
once TRBJ2-7 TRBV5-5 TRBD1 CASSFEGQGRPYEQYF TGTGCCAGCAGCTTCGAGGGACAGGGGAGGCCCTACGAGCAGTACTTC
NA TRBJ1-6 TRBV6-5 TRBD1 CASSDSGDRGSPLHF TGTGCCAGCAGTGACTCGGGGGACAGGGGATCACCCCTCCACTTT
NA TRBJ2-7 TRBV10-3 NA CAISEPPNIEDRPYEQYF TGTGCCATCAGTGAGCCGCCTAATATTGAGGACAGACCTTACGAGCAGTACTTC
NA TRBJ2-5 TRBV27 TRBD1 CASSGQGRQTQYF TGTGCCAGCAGTGGACAGGGGCGGCAGACCCAGTACTTC
NA TRBJ1-4 TRBV5-6 TRBD1 CASSTDRGTNEKLFF TGTGCCAGCAGCACTGACAGGGGAACTAATGAAAAACTGTTTTTT
NA TRBJ1-2 TRBV27 TRBD1 CASSLSAYPGQGENYGYTF TGTGCCAGCAGTTTATCGGCCTACCCGGGACAGGGGGAGAACTATGGCTACACCTTC
NA TRBJ2-7 TRBV19 TRBD1 CASSKRGPNYEQYF TGTGCCAGTAGTAAGAGGGGGCCGAATTACGAGCAGTACTTC
NA TRBJ1-2 TRBV27 NA CASRLMGQEGYTF TGTGCCAGCAGATTAATGGGACAAGAGGGCTACACCTTC
few TRBJ1-2 TRBV20-1 NA CSARRGFGYTF TGCAGTGCTAGAAGGGGATTTGGCTACACCTTC